Listed below are T cell receptor beta chains from one sample, sequenced in a study of beta chain features in type 1 diabetes. The assay was immunoSEQ multiplex PCR, and TCRdb's table has in-frame clones only and misses some. The data contain fewer than 400,000 clones, 6.5% to 10% of them singletons. The material sequenced was central memory CD4+ T cells from blood. Every receptor here comes from a woman aged 18-30 years in good health. Each CDR3 is given with its conserved first and last residue. Fields, in order: D gene, V gene, J gene, clone size, CDR3 DNA, CDR3 protein. A D gene is named only where the DNA matches it firmly. The size field is filled for only some rows; it gives once, few, many or a size class.

-,TRBV5-4,TRBJ2-6,few,TGTGCCAGCAGCTTGGTGGGCAGGGTTTCCGGGGCCAACGTCCTGACTTTC,CASSLVGRVSGANVLTF
TRBD1,TRBV15,TRBJ2-1,few,TGTGCCACCAGCACAACCATCCTCGGACAGGGAGTTCCCTACAATGAGCAGTTCTTC,CATSTTILGQGVPYNEQFF
-,TRBV28,TRBJ2-7,many,TGTGCCAGCAGAGGTGGAATCTACGAGCAGTACTTC,CASRGGIYEQYF
-,TRBV5-1,TRBJ2-3,-,TGCGCCAGCAGCTCCAGCACAGATACGCAGTATTTT,CASSSSTDTQYF
-,TRBV10-3,TRBJ2-2,few,TGTGCCATCAGTGAATTCCGGGTAGGCCCCACCGGGGAGCTGTTTTTT,CAISEFRVGPTGELFF
-,TRBV9,TRBJ2-5,-,TGTGCCAGCAGCGGTACCGGGACCAATCAAGAGACCCAGTACTTC,CASSGTGTNQETQYF
-,TRBV29-1,TRBJ2-6,few,TGCAGCGTTGAAGGCAGATCTCGCTCTGGGGCCAACGTCCTGACTTTC,CSVEGRSRSGANVLTF
-,TRBV25-1,TRBJ2-5,-,TGTGCCAGCAGTTCAACACAAGATCAAGAGACCCAGTACTTC,CASSSTQDQETQYF
-,TRBV5-1,TRBJ2-2,few,TGCGCCAGCAGCTTGAAAGGACCTCTCGGGGAGCTGTTTTTT,CASSLKGPLGELFF
-,TRBV11-2,TRBJ2-7,few,TGTGCCAGCAGCCATATAGTCGCGTTTTGGCAGTACTTC,CASSHIVAFWQYF
-,TRBV18,TRBJ2-5,few,TGTGCCAGCTCACCCCCCGGGAACCAAGAGACCCAGTACTTC,CASSPPGNQETQYF
-,TRBV5-1,TRBJ2-5,-,TGCGCCAGCAGCTTCTCTGGCCAAGAGACCCAGTACTTC,CASSFSGQETQYF
TRBD1,TRBV10-3,TRBJ2-7,few,TGTGCCATCAGTGAGTTGGGGACAGGGGTCTACGAGCAGTACTTC,CAISELGTGVYEQYF
TRBD2,TRBV9,TRBJ2-5,few,TGTGCCAGCAGCTCCACTAGCGGAGAGACCCAGTACTTC,CASSSTSGETQYF
-,TRBV6-5,TRBJ1-1,-,TGTGCCAGCAGTTCCCCTCTCGGGGGCTCTGAAGCTTTCTTT,CASSSPLGGSEAFF
-,TRBV4-3,TRBJ1-2,-,TGCGCCAGCAGCCAACTCCAGGGAAGAGGTGGCTACACCTTC,CASSQLQGRGGYTF
-,TRBV7-9,TRBJ1-4,few,TGTGCCAGCAGCTCCTATATGGATGAAAAACTGTTTTTT,CASSSYMDEKLFF
TRBD2,TRBV7-2,TRBJ2-7,few,TGTGCCAGCAGCTTCGGAGCGGGAGTGGAATACGAGCAGTACTTC,CASSFGAGVEYEQYF
TRBD1,TRBV7-3,TRBJ2-4,-,TGTGCCAGCAGCTTGCAGGGGGCTCACATTCAGTACTTC,CASSLQGAHIQYF
TRBD2,TRBV5-1,TRBJ2-1,few,TGCGCCAGCAGCCCCGGGGTCCTAGCGGACAATGAGCAGTTCTTC,CASSPGVLADNEQFF
-,TRBV28,TRBJ2-5,many,TGTGCCAGCAGTTTGATAGGGAATGGGGAGACCCAGTACTTC,CASSLIGNGETQYF
-,TRBV28,TRBJ2-5,-,TGTGCCAGCAAACTACTAGGGAGAGAGACCCAGTACTTC,CASKLLGRETQYF